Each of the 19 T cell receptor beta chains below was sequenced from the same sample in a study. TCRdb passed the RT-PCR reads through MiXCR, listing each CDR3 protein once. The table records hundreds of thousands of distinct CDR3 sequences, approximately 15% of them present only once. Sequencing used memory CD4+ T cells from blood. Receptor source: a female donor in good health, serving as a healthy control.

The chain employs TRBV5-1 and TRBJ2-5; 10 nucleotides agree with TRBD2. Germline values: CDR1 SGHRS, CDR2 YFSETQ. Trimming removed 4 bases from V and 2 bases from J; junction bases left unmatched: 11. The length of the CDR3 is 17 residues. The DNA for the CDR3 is TGCGCCAGCAGCCCTGGACTAGCGGTGGGGGGGCAAGAGACCCAGTACTTC. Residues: CASSPGLAVGGQETQYF.

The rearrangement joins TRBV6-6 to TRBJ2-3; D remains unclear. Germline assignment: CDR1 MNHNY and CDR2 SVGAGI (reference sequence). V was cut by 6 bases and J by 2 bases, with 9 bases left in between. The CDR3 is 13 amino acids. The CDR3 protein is CASRPSVTDTQYF. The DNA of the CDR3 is TGTGCCAGCAGGCCTTCAGTCACAGATACGCAGTATTTT.

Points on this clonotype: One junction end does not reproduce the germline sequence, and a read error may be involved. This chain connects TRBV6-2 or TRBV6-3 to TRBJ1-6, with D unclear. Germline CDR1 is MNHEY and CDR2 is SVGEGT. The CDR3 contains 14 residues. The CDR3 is CASRRASAGSPIHF. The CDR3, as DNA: TGTGCCAGCCGCCGGGCGAGTGCCGGTTCACCCATCCACTTT.

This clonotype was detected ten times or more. CDR3 sequence: CASSQSGSGNTEAFF. The CDR3, as DNA: TGCGCCAGCAGCCAGTCAGGGAGCGGGAACACTGAAGCTTTCTTT. This chain joins TRBV4-3 and TRBJ1-1; D possibly corresponds to TRBD1 (5 bases). V dropped 3 bases and J dropped 1 base, with 12 bases sitting between them. CDR1 LGHNA and CDR2 YSLEER come from the germline V gene. The CDR3 loop spans 15 amino acids.

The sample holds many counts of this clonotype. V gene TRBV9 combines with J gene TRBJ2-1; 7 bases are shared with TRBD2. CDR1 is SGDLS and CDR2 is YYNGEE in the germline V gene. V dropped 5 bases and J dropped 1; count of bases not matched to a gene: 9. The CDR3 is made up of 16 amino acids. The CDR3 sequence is CASSRSAGTSYNEQFF. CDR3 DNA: TGTGCCAGCAGTCGCTCAGCGGGGACGTCCTACAATGAGCAGTTCTTC.

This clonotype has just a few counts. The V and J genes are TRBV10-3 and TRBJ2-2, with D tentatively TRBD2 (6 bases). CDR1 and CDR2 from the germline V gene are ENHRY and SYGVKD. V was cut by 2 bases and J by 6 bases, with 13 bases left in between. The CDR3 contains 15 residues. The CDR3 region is CAISEIGSGSGELFF. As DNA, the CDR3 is TGTGCCATCAGTGAGATCGGTAGCGGATCCGGGGAGCTGTTTTTT.

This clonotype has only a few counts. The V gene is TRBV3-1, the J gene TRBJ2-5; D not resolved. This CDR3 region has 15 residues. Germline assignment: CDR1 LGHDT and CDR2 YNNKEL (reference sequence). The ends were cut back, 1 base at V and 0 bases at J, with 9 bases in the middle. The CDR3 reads CASSQVRQNQETQYF. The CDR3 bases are TGTGCCAGCAGCCAAGTACGGCAGAACCAAGAGACCCAGTACTTC.

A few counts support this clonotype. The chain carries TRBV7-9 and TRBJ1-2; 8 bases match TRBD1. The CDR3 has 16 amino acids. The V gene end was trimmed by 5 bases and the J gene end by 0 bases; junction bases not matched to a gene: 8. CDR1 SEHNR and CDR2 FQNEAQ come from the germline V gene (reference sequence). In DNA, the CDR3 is TGTGCCAGCAGCCCAGGACAGGGTTTTGCTAACTATGGCTACACCTTC. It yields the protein CASSPGQGFANYGYTF.

CDR3 in DNA: TGTGCCAGCACCTCATGGACAACCAATGAGCAGTTCTTC. It codes for CASTSWTTNEQFF. This chain connects TRBV5-6 to TRBJ2-1; TRBD1 might be the D (5 bases). V lost 6 bases and J 6 bases, leaving 13 bases between the germline ends. The CDR3 is made up of 13 amino acids. CDR1 SGHDT and CDR2 YYEEEE come from the germline V gene.

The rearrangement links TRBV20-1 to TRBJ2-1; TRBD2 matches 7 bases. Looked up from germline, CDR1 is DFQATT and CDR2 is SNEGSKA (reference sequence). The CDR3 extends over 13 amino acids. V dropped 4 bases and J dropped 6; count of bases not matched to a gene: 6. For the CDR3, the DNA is TGCAGTGCTAAACGGATAGCGGGCAATGAGCAGTTCTTC. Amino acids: CSAKRIAGNEQFF.

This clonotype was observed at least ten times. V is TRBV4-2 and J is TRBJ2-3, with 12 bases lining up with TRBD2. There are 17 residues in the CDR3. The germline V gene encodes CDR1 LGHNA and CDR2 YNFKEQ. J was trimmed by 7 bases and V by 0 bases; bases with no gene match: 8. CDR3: CASSQDRLAGEENTQYF. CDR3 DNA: TGTGCCAGCAGCCAAGATCGACTAGCGGGAGAAGAGAATACGCAGTATTTT.

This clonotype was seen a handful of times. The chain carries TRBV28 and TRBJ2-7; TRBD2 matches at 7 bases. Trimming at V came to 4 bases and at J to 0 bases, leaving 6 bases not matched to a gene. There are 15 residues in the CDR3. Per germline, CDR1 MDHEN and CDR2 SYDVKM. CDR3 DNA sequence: TGTGCCAGCAGTTCCCCCGGCGGGGGCTCCTACGAGCAGTACTTC. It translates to CASSSPGGGSYEQYF.

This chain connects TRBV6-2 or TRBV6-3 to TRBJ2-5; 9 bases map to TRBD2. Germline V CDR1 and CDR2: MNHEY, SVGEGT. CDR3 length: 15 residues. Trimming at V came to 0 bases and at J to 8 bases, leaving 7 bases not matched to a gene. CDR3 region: CASSYSVGLAGTQYF. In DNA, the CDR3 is TGTGCCAGCAGTTACTCCGTGGGACTAGCTGGAACCCAGTACTTC.

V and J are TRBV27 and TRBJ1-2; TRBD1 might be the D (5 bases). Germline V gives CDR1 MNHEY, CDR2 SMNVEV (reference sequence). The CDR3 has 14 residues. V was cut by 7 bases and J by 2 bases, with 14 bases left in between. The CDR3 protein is CASTSIGANYGYTF. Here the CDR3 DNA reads TGTGCCAGCACCTCCATAGGGGCGAACTATGGCTACACCTTC.

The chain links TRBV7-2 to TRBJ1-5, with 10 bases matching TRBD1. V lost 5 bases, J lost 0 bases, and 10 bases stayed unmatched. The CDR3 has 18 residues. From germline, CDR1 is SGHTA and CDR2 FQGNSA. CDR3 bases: TGTGCCAGCAGCAGCGGAGGGGGACAGGGGACTAGCAATCAGCCCCAGCATTTT. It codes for CASSSGGGQGTSNQPQHF.

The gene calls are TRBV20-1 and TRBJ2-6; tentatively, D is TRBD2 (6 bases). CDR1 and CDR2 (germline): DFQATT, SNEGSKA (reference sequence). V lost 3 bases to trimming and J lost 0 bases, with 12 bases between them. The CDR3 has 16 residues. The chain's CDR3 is CSASLGGTSGANVLTF. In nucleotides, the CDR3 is TGCAGTGCTAGCCTTGGAGGGACCTCTGGGGCCAACGTCCTGACTTTC.

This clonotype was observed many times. CDR3 DNA sequence: TGTGCCAGCAGTTACCTAGATACGCAGTATTTT. This translates into CASSYLDTQYF. The chain employs TRBV6-5 and TRBJ2-3; D is unclear. Deletions cut 2 bases from V and 5 bases from J, with 2 bases between. CDR3 length: 11 residues. CDR1 is MNHEY, CDR2 SVGAGI, per germline.

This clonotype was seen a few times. For the CDR3, the DNA is TGTGCCAGCAGAAAATCCTCCAGGGTACACTACAATGAGCAGTTCTTC. Amino acids: CASRKSSRVHYNEQFF. The chain couples TRBV7-6 to TRBJ2-1; D perhaps matches TRBD1 (5 bases). Trimming cost V 6 bases and J 3 bases, with 18 bases left between them. The CDR3 consists of 16 residues. Germline V gives CDR1 SGHVS, CDR2 FNYEAQ.

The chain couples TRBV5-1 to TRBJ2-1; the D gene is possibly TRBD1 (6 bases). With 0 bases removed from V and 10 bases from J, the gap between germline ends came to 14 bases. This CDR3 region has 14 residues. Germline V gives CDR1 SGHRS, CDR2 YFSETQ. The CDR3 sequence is CASSLDRVLGEQFF. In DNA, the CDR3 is TGCGCCAGCAGCTTGGACAGGGTCCTAGGGGAGCAGTTCTTC.